What follows are 2 T cell receptor beta chains derived from one specimen sequenced in a study of cytomegalovirus exposure and HLA in healthy donors (dated by TCRdb to about 2017). The protocol used for the library was the immunoSEQ multiplex PCR assay. The multiplex PCR relied on a mix of 60 forward primers for TCR Vbeta segments and 13 reverse primers for TCR Jbeta segments. In its TCRdb copy, this immuneACCESS table keeps in-frame sequences only and misses some clones. Where compared with another copy, unresolved V genes explain less than half of these, and the others have no known cause. Recorded for this sample are under 150,000 clones; about four fifths of them occurred a single time. Clones ranked in the top ten supply 3% to 4% of the sample. Sequenced input: PBMCs. The receptors were sampled from a woman in her 40s in good health and CMV-seronegative.

This chain connects TRBV5-4 to TRBJ2-6; the D is unclear. The V end lost 2 bases, the J end lost 1 base, and 10 bases lay between the germline ends. Germline loops: CDR1 SGHNT, CDR2 YYREEE (reference sequence). This CDR3 comprises 16 residues. This chain's CDR3 is CASSLAPGSGANVLTF. The CDR3 DNA follows: TGTGCCAGCAGCTTAGCTCCCGGGTCTGGGGCCAACGTCCTGACTTTC.

The chain is built from TRBV7-9 and TRBJ2-7; 8 nucleotides agree with TRBD2. J gave up 0 bases and V 1 base, and 2 bases lay outside the gene matches. Germline V lookup: CDR1 SEHNR, CDR2 FQNEAQ (reference sequence). The CDR3 is made up of 15 amino acids. This CDR3 is CASSLVGRASYEQYF. CDR3 coding DNA: TGTGCCAGCAGCTTAGTCGGGAGGGCCTCCTACGAGCAGTACTTC.